Listed here are 21 T cell receptor beta chains from one sample, sequenced in a study of response to subunit inactivated influenza vaccine. TCRdb re-called the RT-PCR reads through MiXCR, storing one row per CDR3 protein. This table has approximately 730,000 distinct CDR3 sequences, approximately 15% appearing once. Material: PBMCs from blood, obtained around 15 days before vaccination. The receptors derive from a man between 50 and 59 years old who received an inactivated influenza vaccine.

There are a few counts of this clonotype. This sequence joins TRBV20-1 and TRBJ2-7, with 7 bases that match TRBD2. Trimming took 0 bases from V and 5 from J; bases not matched to a gene: 10. Germline loops: CDR1 DFQATT, CDR2 SNEGSKA (reference sequence). This CDR3 contains 15 residues. For the CDR3, the DNA is TGCAGTGCTAGAGATGGGGGAGGGCCGATTAACGAGCAGTACTTC. Amino acid sequence: CSARDGGGPINEQYF.

The chain employs TRBV4-2 and TRBJ2-3, with TRBD1 identical over 11 bases. CDR1 is LGHNA, CDR2 YNFKEQ, per germline. This CDR3 is 18 amino acids long. The ends lost 5 bases at V and 0 bases at J; junction bases unmatched: 10. The CDR3 reads CASSKSGQGVGSTDTQYF. CDR3 nucleotide sequence: TGTGCCAGCAGCAAGTCGGGACAGGGGGTGGGCAGCACAGATACGCAGTATTTT.

V gene TRBV20-1 combines with J gene TRBJ2-1, with D possibly matching TRBD1 (6 bases). Trimming stripped 2 bases from V and 10 bases from J, with 12 bases between. The CDR3 spans 12 residues. Looked up from germline, CDR1 is DFQATT and CDR2 is SNEGSKA (reference sequence). The CDR3 DNA reads as TGCAGTGCTAGACAGCACAGGGAAGAGCAGTTCTTC. This sequence encodes CSARQHREEQFF.

V usage is TRBV3-1 and J usage is TRBJ2-7; TRBD1 aligns across 7 bases. The CDR3 consists of 18 residues. J lost 2 bases, V lost 2 bases, and 15 bases had no gene match. Germline V gene lookup returns CDR1 LGHDT and CDR2 YNNKEL (reference sequence). Here the CDR3 reads CASSQTPSRPRGPYEQYF. The CDR3 DNA is TGTGCCAGCAGCCAAACCCCGTCTCGCCCGAGGGGGCCCTACGAGCAGTACTTC.

This clonotype appeared a few times. The chain joins TRBV9 to TRBJ1-1, with D maybe TRBD1 (5 bases). The germline gives CDR1 SGDLS, CDR2 YYNGEE. The CDR3 extends over 14 amino acids. V was clipped by 4 bases and J by 7 bases, with 17 bases between them. The CDR3 is CASSHPTRTYEAFF. The CDR3 DNA reads as TGTGCCAGCAGCCATCCCACTAGGACATATGAAGCTTTCTTT. Full variable domain (remainder filled in from reference TRBV9 and TRBJ1-1): DSGVTQTPKHLITATGQRVTLRCSPRSGDLSVYWYQQSLDQGLQFLIQYYNGEERAKGNILERFSAQQFPDLHSELNLSSLELGDSALYFCASSHPTRTYEAFFGQGTRLTVV.

V and J are TRBV7-2 and TRBJ1-6; the D is unclear. Germline CDR1 SGHTA, CDR2 FQGNSA. V was cut by 0 bases and J by 6 bases, with 9 bases left in between. The CDR3 extends over 15 amino acids. The CDR3 spells CASSLAPWGNSPLHF. CDR3 DNA: TGTGCCAGCAGCTTAGCACCATGGGGTAATTCACCCCTCCACTTT.

The chain is built from TRBV5-5 and TRBJ2-5, with D possibly called TRBD1 or TRBD2 (5 bases each). The germline gives CDR1 SGHKS, CDR2 YYEKEE (reference sequence). V shed 0 bases and J shed 5 bases, with 11 bases lying between them. The CDR3 loop spans 14 amino acids. The CDR3 DNA reads as TGTGCCAGCAGCTTGGCGGGGCTGGGGGAGACCCAGTACTTC. It encodes CASSLAGLGETQYF.

The sample holds many counts of this clonotype. The genes are TRBV28 and TRBJ2-2; 7 bases map to TRBD1. The ends lost 6 bases at V and 3 bases at J; junction bases unmatched: 7. This CDR3 is built from 15 residues. Looked up from germline, CDR1 is MDHEN and CDR2 is SYDVKM. In nucleotides, the CDR3 is TGTGCCAGCAGAAGGACAGGCGTATACACCGGGGAGCTGTTTTTT. This sequence encodes CASRRTGVYTGELFF.

This clonotype was seen a few times. This chain links TRBV5-1 with TRBJ2-1; TRBD2 matches 12 bases. CDR3 length: 15 residues. With V trimmed by 4 bases and J by 5 bases, 4 bases remained unmatched. Germline lookup yields CDR1 SGHRS and CDR2 YFSETQ. DNA of the CDR3: TGCGCCAGCAGCCACGGACTAGCGGGAAACAATGAGCAGTTCTTC. As protein: CASSHGLAGNNEQFF.

This clonotype was recorded many times. The J gene is TRBJ2-1, the V gene TRBV5-1, with TRBD2 identical over 11 bases. The CDR3 contains 15 residues. The ends lost 7 bases at V and 1 base at J; junction bases unmatched: 4. Germline V gives CDR1 SGHRS, CDR2 YFSETQ. Here the CDR3 DNA reads TGCGCCAGCCGAACTAGCGGGAGTTCCTACAATGAGCAGTTCTTC. Translation: CASRTSGSSYNEQFF. Full variable domain (missing parts from reference TRBV5-1 and TRBJ2-1): KAGVTQTPRYLIKTRGQQVTLSCSPISGHRSVSWYQQTPGQGLQFLFEYFSETQRNKGNFPGRFSGRQFSNSRSEMNVSTLELGDSALYLCASRTSGSSYNEQFFGPGTRLTVL.

The chain recombines TRBV20-1 with TRBJ2-7, with 12 bases fitting TRBD2. The CDR3 contains 13 residues. Germline CDR1 DFQATT, CDR2 SNEGSKA (reference sequence). The junction had 8 bases not matched to a gene; V was cut back by 7 bases and J by 7 bases. CDR3 DNA: TGCAGTGTCATACTAGCGGGAGGCGGGGAGCAGTACTTC. Its protein product is CSVILAGGGEQYF.

At least ten counts were recorded for this clonotype. This chain uses TRBV6-2 or TRBV6-3 with TRBJ2-1; 16 positions agree with TRBD2. Germline values: CDR1 MNHEY, CDR2 SVGEGT. This CDR3 has 20 amino acids. With V trimmed by 0 bases and J by 5 bases, 10 bases remained unmatched. The CDR3 DNA sequence: TGTGCCAGCAGTTACTCGAGGGGACTAGCGGGAGGGCCTCGAAACAATGAGCAGTTCTTC. Translated, it gives CASSYSRGLAGGPRNNEQFF.

This clonotype was detected a few times. The J gene is TRBJ2-2, the V gene TRBV7-9, with 9 bases aligning to TRBD1. The CDR3 has 16 amino acids. CDR1 and CDR2 from the germline V gene are SEHNR and FQNEAQ (reference sequence). Trimming at V came to 5 bases and at J to 5 bases, leaving 9 bases not matched to a gene. The CDR3 region is CASSPGGTGFTGELFF. CDR3 coding DNA: TGTGCCAGCAGCCCCGGCGGGACAGGGTTTACCGGGGAGCTGTTTTTT.

This clonotype was counted at least ten times. J is TRBJ2-1 and V is TRBV6-2 or TRBV6-3; D uncertain. This CDR3 spans 15 amino acids. The V and J ends lost 0 bases and 5 bases respectively, with 11 bases between them. Germline CDR1 MNHEY, CDR2 SVGEGT. The CDR3 sequence: CASSYSFTHDNEQFF. CDR3 DNA: TGTGCCAGCAGTTACTCGTTTACCCACGACAATGAGCAGTTCTTC.

V usage is TRBV5-5 and J usage is TRBJ2-2; D remains ambiguous. This CDR3 spans 14 amino acids. Trimming pared 0 bases from V and 6 bases from J, leaving 9 bases between. Germline V gene sequence: CDR1 SGHKS, CDR2 YYEKEE (reference sequence). Here the CDR3 DNA reads TGTGCCAGCAGCTTGGGCCCGAAAGCCGGGGAGCTGTTTTTT. Protein product: CASSLGPKAGELFF.

This clonotype was seen at least ten times. This sequence joins TRBV3-1 and TRBJ2-1; the D is unclear. Trimming pared 1 base from V and 9 bases from J, leaving 7 bases between. Germline CDR1 and CDR2: LGHDT and YNNKEL (reference sequence). The CDR3 loop spans 12 amino acids. The CDR3 sequence is CASSQVPAEQFF. The CDR3 region has the DNA TGTGCCAGCAGCCAAGTTCCGGCTGAGCAGTTCTTC.

This clonotype was picked up a small number of times. The rearrangement joins TRBV30 to TRBJ2-1; 11 bases are shared with TRBD2. V lost 2 bases, J lost 9 bases, and 6 bases stayed unmatched. This CDR3 has 14 amino acids. Germline V gene sequence: CDR1 GTSNPN, CDR2 SVGIG (reference sequence). CDR3 loop: CAWSYSGRDGEQFF. CDR3 coding DNA: TGTGCCTGGAGTTATAGCGGGAGGGACGGTGAGCAGTTCTTC.

This clonotype was seen ten or more times. The genes are TRBV18 and TRBJ2-5; 7 bases align to TRBD1. Germline CDR1 is KGHSH and CDR2 is LQKENI. V shed 5 bases and J 2 bases; nucleotides not matched to a gene: 2. The CDR3 has 13 amino acids. This CDR3 reads CASSGTVQETQYF. The CDR3 region has the DNA TGTGCCAGCTCAGGGACAGTTCAAGAGACCCAGTACTTC.

This clonotype was counted between two and nine times. J is TRBJ2-2 and V is TRBV10-3, with 13 bases aligning to TRBD2. V shed 4 bases, J shed 7 bases, and the junction held 3 bases outside the gene matches. From germline, CDR1 is ENHRY and CDR2 SYGVKD. CDR3 length equals 15 residues. CDR3 protein: CAISGGLAGIGELFF. DNA for the CDR3: TGTGCCATCAGTGGGGGACTAGCGGGAATCGGGGAGCTGTTTTTT.

This clonotype was seen only a few times. This chain uses TRBV2 with TRBJ2-5; D is possibly TRBD2 (7 bases). The V gene lost 8 bases and the J gene lost 4 bases, with 17 bases spanning the gap. The CDR3 totals 14 residues. CDR1 and CDR2 (germline): SNHLY, FYNNEI. The CDR3 here is CASGQGGARETQYF. As DNA, the CDR3 is TGTGCCAGCGGCCAAGGGGGGGCGCGAGAGACCCAGTACTTC.

The CDR3 region is CATSREILGQGANEQYF. Here the CDR3 DNA reads TGTGCCACCAGCAGAGAGATCCTGGGACAGGGAGCGAACGAGCAGTACTTC. The chain uses TRBV15 and TRBJ2-7; 9 bases line up with TRBD1. This CDR3 is 17 amino acids long. CDR1 and CDR2 (germline): LNHNV, YYDKDF (reference sequence). J was trimmed by 5 bases and V by 0 bases; bases with no gene match: 11.